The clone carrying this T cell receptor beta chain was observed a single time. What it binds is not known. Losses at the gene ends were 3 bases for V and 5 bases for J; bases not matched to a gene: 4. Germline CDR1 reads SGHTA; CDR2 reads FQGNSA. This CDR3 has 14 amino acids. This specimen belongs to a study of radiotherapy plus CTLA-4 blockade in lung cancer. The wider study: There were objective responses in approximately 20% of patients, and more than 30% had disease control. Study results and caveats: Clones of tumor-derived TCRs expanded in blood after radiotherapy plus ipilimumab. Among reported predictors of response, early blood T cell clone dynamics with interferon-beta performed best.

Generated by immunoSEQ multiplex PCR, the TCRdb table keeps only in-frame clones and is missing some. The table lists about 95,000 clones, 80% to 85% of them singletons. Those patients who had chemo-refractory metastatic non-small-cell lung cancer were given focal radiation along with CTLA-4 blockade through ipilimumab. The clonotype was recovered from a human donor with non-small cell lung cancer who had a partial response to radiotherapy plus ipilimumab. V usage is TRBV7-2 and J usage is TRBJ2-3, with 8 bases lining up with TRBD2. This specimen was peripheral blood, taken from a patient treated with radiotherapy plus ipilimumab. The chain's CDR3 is CASSLTGGGDTQYF. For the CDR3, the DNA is TGTGCCAGCAGCTTGACCGGGGGGGGAGATACGCAGTATTTT.